Each of the 22 T cell receptor beta chains below was sequenced from the same sample in a study of cytomegalovirus exposure and HLA in healthy donors (TCRdb year 2017). The library was made by the immunoSEQ multiplex PCR assay. For the multiplex PCR, a mixture combining 60 forward primers for TCR Vbeta segments and 13 reverse primers for TCR Jbeta segments was used. TCRdb obtained this table from immuneACCESS and retained in-frame rearrangements with V and J assigned. These tables miss some clones; where compared with another copy, unresolved V genes account for less than half of the shortfall, and the remainder is unexplained. Present in this sample are approximately 280,000 clones, roughly 89% of which were seen just once. The ten biggest clones cover 4% of the sample. The sample consisted of PBMCs. The receptors originated from a middle-aged man in good health and CMV-seropositive.

The chain uses TRBV27 and TRBJ2-7; unclear D gene. Germline-derived CDR1 and CDR2 are MNHEY and SMNVEV (reference sequence). This CDR3 has 13 residues. The V gene lost 4 bases and the J gene lost 5 bases, with 12 bases spanning the gap. This CDR3 is CASSSYSHNEQYF. CDR3 DNA: TGTGCCAGCAGTTCGTACAGCCATAACGAGCAGTACTTC.

In its sample, this clone was seen a few times. The sample holds other DNA sequences that translate to the same CDR3. The chain recombines TRBV6-6 with TRBJ2-7; TRBD2 might be the D (7 bases). V lost 3 bases and J lost 4, with 16 bases in between. This CDR3 spans 15 amino acids. The germline gives CDR1 MNHNY, CDR2 SVGAGI (reference sequence). Here the CDR3 reads CASSYGAGGQYEQYF. The CDR3 DNA sequence: TGTGCCAGCAGTTATGGGGCCGGGGGGCAGTACGAGCAGTACTTC.

This clone has only one observation. The chain couples TRBV10-3 to TRBJ2-7; 11 nucleotides match TRBD1. Per germline, CDR1 ENHRY and CDR2 SYGVKD. This CDR3 is 16 amino acids long. V lost 2 bases, J lost 3 bases, and 6 bases stayed unmatched. CDR3 region: CAISEKRTGGSYEQYF. The CDR3 DNA reads TGTGCCATCAGTGAGAAGAGGACAGGGGGCAGCTACGAGCAGTACTTC.

This clone was observed a single time. The chain has TRBV7-2 and TRBJ2-1; 11 bases agree with TRBD2. The CDR3 has 15 residues. J gave up 12 bases and V 5 bases, and 12 bases lay outside the gene matches. Germline loops: CDR1 SGHTA, CDR2 FQGNSA. As DNA, the CDR3 is TGTGCCAGCAGCCCCCCGTCTAGCGGGGGGAGGGGGCAGTTCTTC. It is translated as CASSPPSSGGRGQFF.

The V and J genes are TRBV28 and TRBJ2-3; 10 bases match TRBD2. CDR1 MDHEN and CDR2 SYDVKM come from the germline V gene. After removal of 3 bases from V and 5 bases from J, the junction contained 2 bases not matched to a gene. The CDR3 sequence is 14 residues long. CDR3 sequence (DNA): TGTGCCAGCAGTTTGGCTAGCGGGGGAGATACGCAGTATTTT. Translating it yields CASSLASGGDTQYF.

This chain links TRBV28 with TRBJ1-2; no reliable D call. CDR1 is MDHEN, CDR2 SYDVKM, per germline. The germline V and J ends were trimmed by 2 bases and 7 bases, with 17 bases remaining between them. The CDR3 length is 15 residues. CDR3 DNA sequence: TGTGCCAGCAGTTTAAAGGGCCACTTCGGAGGTGGCTACACCTTC. It specifies CASSLKGHFGGGYTF.

The V gene is TRBV7-3, the J gene TRBJ2-5; 9 nucleotides agree with TRBD2. The CDR3 is made up of 17 amino acids. V lost 7 bases to trimming and J lost 2 bases; unmatched junction nucleotides: 14. The germline V gene encodes CDR1 SGHTA and CDR2 FQGTGA. The CDR3 DNA is TGTGCCAGCATGCGCTTACTGACTAGCGGCAAACAAGAGACCCAGTACTTC. Translation gives CASMRLLTSGKQETQYF.

The chain combines TRBV6-6 with TRBJ2-7; 10 nucleotides agree with TRBD1. J lost 4 bases, V lost 6 bases, and 3 bases had no gene match. CDR3 length equals 13 residues. CDR1 is MNHNY and CDR2 is SVGAGI in the germline V gene (reference sequence). The CDR3 protein is CASSRDRGYEQYF. The CDR3 DNA sequence: TGTGCCAGCAGCCGGGACAGGGGATACGAGCAGTACTTC.

This clone was found once. Within the sample, other DNA sequences also encode this same CDR3. The rearrangement links TRBV14 to TRBJ2-7; no definite D call. The germline V gene encodes CDR1 SGHDN and CDR2 FVKESK. Trimming stripped 5 bases from V and 0 bases from J, with 2 bases between. The CDR3 length is 11 residues. The chain's CDR3 is CASSYSYEQYF. The CDR3 region has the DNA TGTGCCAGCAGCTACTCCTACGAGCAGTACTTC. Combining the CDR3 with reference TRBV14 and TRBJ2-7 gives the whole variable domain EAGVTQFPSHSVIEKGQTVTLRCDPISGHDNLYWYRRVMGKEIKFLLHFVKESKQDESGMPNNRFLAERTGGTYSTLKVQPAELEDSGVYFCASSYSYEQYFGPGTRLTVT.

This chain links TRBV13 with TRBJ1-2, with 10 nucleotides matching TRBD1. This CDR3 is 17 amino acids long. The ends lost 5 bases at V and 0 bases at J; junction bases unmatched: 9. Germline loops: CDR1 PRHDT, CDR2 FYEKMQ (reference sequence). The CDR3 nucleotides are TGTGCCAGCAGCCCGGCCGGGGACAGGGGACCTAACTATGGCTACACCTTC. Protein sequence: CASSPAGDRGPNYGYTF.

V and J are TRBV23-1 and TRBJ2-7; 7 nucleotides align to TRBD1. TRBV23-1 is recorded as an ORF, its role being uncertain. The CDR3 runs to 14 residues. The V and J ends lost 6 bases and 3 bases, in that order; junction bases with no gene match: 8. CDR3 sequence: CASSQDRKGYEQYF. CDR3 DNA sequence: TGCGCCAGCAGCCAGGACAGGAAAGGCTACGAGCAGTACTTC.

The J gene is TRBJ2-7, the V gene TRBV6-6, with 12 bases identical to TRBD1. CDR1 and CDR2 (germline): MNHNY, SVGAGI (reference sequence). The CDR3 contains 14 residues. V shed 4 bases, J shed 5 bases, and the junction held 3 bases outside the gene matches. In DNA, the CDR3 is TGTGCCAGCAGTTGGGGACAGGGGGCCCACGAGCAGTACTTC. It is translated as CASSWGQGAHEQYF.

The rearrangement uses TRBV5-1 and TRBJ2-7, with TRBD2 matching 9 bases. This CDR3 is built from 15 residues. CDR1 and CDR2 (germline): SGHRS, YFSETQ. V trimming: 4 bases; J trimming: 3 bases; junction bases outside the gene matches: 8. The CDR3 here is CASSHPTSGHYEQYF. The CDR3 DNA reads TGCGCCAGCAGCCACCCCACTAGCGGGCACTACGAGCAGTACTTC.

The rearrangement uses TRBV19 and TRBJ2-3; 8 nucleotides line up with TRBD1. The CDR3 runs to 16 residues. Germline V gives CDR1 LNHDA, CDR2 SQIVND (reference sequence). V lost 5 bases to trimming and J lost 1 base; unmatched junction nucleotides: 8. CDR3: CASSWATGVGTDTQYF. Here the CDR3 DNA reads TGTGCCAGTAGTTGGGCGACAGGGGTAGGCACAGATACGCAGTATTTT.

The chain carries TRBV5-1 and TRBJ2-2; D remains ambiguous. With 2 bases removed from V and 5 bases from J, the gap between germline ends came to 10 bases. The CDR3 length is 14 residues. Germline assignment: CDR1 SGHRS and CDR2 YFSETQ. The CDR3 protein is CASSFLFGTGELFF. The CDR3 DNA reads as TGCGCCAGCAGCTTCCTATTCGGGACCGGGGAGCTGTTTTTT.

V and J are TRBV7-6 and TRBJ2-5; D is possibly TRBD2 (6 bases). The germline V gene encodes CDR1 SGHVS and CDR2 FNYEAQ. This CDR3 has 15 residues. Trimming pared 1 base from V and 5 bases from J, leaving 14 bases between. CDR3 in DNA: TGTGCCAGCAGCTTAGTTGGGGACTCCCGGGAGACCCAGTACTTC. Protein product: CASSLVGDSRETQYF.

The chain combines TRBV29-1 with TRBJ1-2; 7 bases match TRBD1. After removal of 3 bases from V and 3 bases from J, the junction contained 4 bases not matched to a gene. In germline, CDR1 is SQVTM, CDR2 ANQGSEA. The CDR3 runs 13 residues. CDR3 DNA: TGCAGCGTTGACAGGGGGATTGACTATGGCTACACCTTC. Amino acids: CSVDRGIDYGYTF.

V gene TRBV6-5 combines with J gene TRBJ2-7, with 10 positions matching TRBD1. CDR1 is MNHEY, CDR2 SVGAGI, per germline. This CDR3 has 14 residues. The J segment lost 3 bases and the V segment lost 5 bases, leaving 4 bases of the junction unmatched. The CDR3 DNA is TGTGCCAGCAGTACCGGGACAGGGGACTACGAGCAGTACTTC. This codes for CASSTGTGDYEQYF.

The chain couples TRBV2 to TRBJ2-7; TRBD1 matches 7 bases. CDR1 is SNHLY, CDR2 FYNNEI, per germline. V gave up 6 bases and J gave up 5 bases; unmatched junction bases: 10. The CDR3 loop spans 14 amino acids. The CDR3 sequence is CASRRVKGANEQYF. CDR3 in DNA: TGTGCCAGCAGGAGGGTTAAGGGGGCGAACGAGCAGTACTTC. Combining the CDR3 with reference TRBV2 and TRBJ2-7 gives the whole variable domain EPEVTQTPSHQVTQMGQEVILRCVPISNHLYFYWYRQILGQKVEFLVSFYNNEISEKSEIFDDQFSVERPDGSNFTLKIRSTKLEDSAMYFCASRRVKGANEQYFGPGTRLTVT.

The DNA of the CDR3 is TGTGCCAGCAGCTTACCCCCGGGCAATGAGCAGTTCTTC. Encoded protein: CASSLPPGNEQFF. The chain joins TRBV7-8 to TRBJ2-1; no clear D. V shed 2 bases and J shed 6 bases, with 8 bases lying between them. The CDR3 runs 13 residues. CDR1 is SGHVS and CDR2 is FQNEAQ in the germline V gene.

This sequence joins TRBV10-3 and TRBJ2-5; 8 bases align to TRBD2. Per germline, CDR1 ENHRY and CDR2 SYGVKD. The ends lost 3 bases at V and 5 bases at J; junction bases unmatched: 8. The CDR3 is made up of 15 amino acids. The CDR3 bases are TGTGCCATCAGTGACCCAACGGGACTAGGGGAGACCCAGTACTTC. Encoded protein: CAISDPTGLGETQYF.

For the CDR3, the DNA is TGTGCCAGCAACCTGGGGACAGAACAAAATCAGCCCCAGCATTTT. This gives the protein CASNLGTEQNQPQHF. The chain recombines TRBV2 with TRBJ1-5, with TRBD1 identical over 7 bases. The CDR3 loop spans 15 amino acids. Germline trimming cut 7 bases from V and 4 bases from J; bases unmatched to any gene: 10. Germline CDR1 is SNHLY and CDR2 is FYNNEI.